This entry lists 25 T cell receptor beta chains sequenced from one sample in a study of T-cell reconstitution after alpha-beta-depleted transplantation in children. The TCRbeta library was prepared with unique molecular identifiers. Via MiXCR, TCRdb re-called the PCR reads, giving one row per CDR3 protein. The sample carries 450,000 to 550,000 distinct CDR3 sequences, roughly 10% recorded once. The input for sequencing was PBMCs, mostly from graft donor cells, taken 180 days after TCRalphabeta/CD19-depleted stem cell transplant. These receptors were collected from a female patient aged 2-15 years who had a stem cell transplant for aplastic anemia, so the T cells may come from the graft donor.

The chain employs TRBV7-9 and TRBJ2-2; D is possibly TRBD1 (6 bases). V shed 0 bases and J shed 5 bases, with 16 bases lying between them. The CDR3 has 17 amino acids. The germline CDR1 and CDR2 sequences are SEHNR and FQNEAQ (reference sequence). Written as DNA, the CDR3 is TGTGCCAGCAGCTTAGCGCCTGTGGGGGCGAGGACCGGGGAGCTGTTTTTT. Encoded protein: CASSLAPVGARTGELFF.

This clonotype has more than one count but fewer than ten. The chain carries TRBV7-6 and TRBJ2-5; TRBD2 agrees at 10 bases. The V gene's germline CDR1 is SGHVS and CDR2 FNYEAQ. The J segment lost 2 bases and the V segment lost 3 bases, leaving 6 bases of the junction unmatched. This CDR3 spans 16 amino acids. The CDR3 region is CASSLPGLAKQETQYF. In nucleotides, the CDR3 is TGTGCCAGCAGCTTGCCGGGACTAGCGAAACAAGAGACCCAGTACTTC.

This clonotype was detected a few times. The chain couples TRBV28 to TRBJ2-1; 8 bases align to TRBD2. V lost 3 bases and J lost 4; bases outside the gene matches: 5. The CDR3 has 15 residues. CDR1 and CDR2 from the germline V gene are MDHEN and SYDVKM. The DNA of the CDR3 is TGTGCCAGCAGTTTTTCCGGGAGGGCATACAATGAGCAGTTCTTC. It yields the protein CASSFSGRAYNEQFF.

The chain has TRBV5-1 and TRBJ1-1, with TRBD1 matching 9 bases. The CDR3 contains 16 residues. V lost 4 bases to trimming and J lost 5 bases; unmatched junction nucleotides: 12. Germline CDR1 is SGHRS and CDR2 is YFSETQ. The DNA for the CDR3 is TGCGCCAGCAGCCCTCAGCCCCCGACAGGGGGGACTGAAGCTTTCTTT. Residues: CASSPQPPTGGTEAFF.

The V and J genes are TRBV12-3 or TRBV12-4 and TRBJ1-1, with 7 bases that match TRBD1. V gave up 3 bases and J gave up 0 bases; unmatched junction bases: 4. The CDR3 contains 15 residues. The CDR3, as DNA: TGTGCCAGCAGTTTGCGGGACAGCATGAACACTGAAGCTTTCTTT. It encodes CASSLRDSMNTEAFF.

This chain joins TRBV7-3 and TRBJ2-1, with TRBD2 identical over 10 bases. The CDR3 totals 16 residues. V was pared by 5 bases and J by 5 bases, with 9 bases of the junction left unmatched. The V gene's germline CDR1 is SGHTA and CDR2 FQGTGA. CDR3 in DNA: TGTGCCAGCAGCCCCCTGCTAGCGGGAGATGACAATGAGCAGTTCTTC. It encodes CASSPLLAGDDNEQFF. Filled out from reference TRBV7-3 and TRBJ2-1, the complete variable domain reads GAGVSQTPSNKVTEKGKYVELRCDPISGHTALYWYRQSLGQGPEFLIYFQGTGAADDSGLPNDRFFAVRPEGSVSTLKIQRTERGDSAVYLCASSPLLAGDDNEQFFGPGTRLTVL.

This clonotype has more than one count but fewer than ten. The chain joins TRBV10-2 to TRBJ1-2, with D perhaps matching TRBD1 (5 bases). The CDR3 extends over 13 amino acids. With 5 bases removed from V and 7 bases from J, the gap between germline ends came to 14 bases. Germline assignment: CDR1 WSHSY and CDR2 SAAADI. CDR3 sequence (DNA): TGCGCCAGCAGTCGGGGCCAGCAGGCTGGCTACACCTTC. Amino acid sequence: CASSRGQQAGYTF.

As concerns this clonotype: A read error is possible here, since a much larger clone lies one base away. The genes are TRBV12-3 or TRBV12-4 and TRBJ2-7; D possibly matches TRBD1 or TRBD2 (5 bases each). CDR3 size: 16 residues. CDR3: CAGSFLGPLRGYEQYF. The CDR3 nucleotides are TGTGCCGGCAGTTTTCTCGGGCCTCTGAGGGGCTACGAGCAGTACTTC.

The chain links TRBV20-1 to TRBJ2-7; 8 bases map to TRBD1. Trimming took 1 base from V and 2 from J; bases not matched to a gene: 4. From germline, CDR1 is DFQATT and CDR2 SNEGSKA (reference sequence). The CDR3 sequence is 14 residues long. This CDR3 reads CSARGRDRPYEQYF. The CDR3 nucleotides read TGCAGTGCTAGAGGCCGGGACAGGCCCTACGAGCAGTACTTC.

Only a few counts were recorded for this clonotype. The V and J genes are TRBV5-4 and TRBJ2-4; the D is unclear. Germline-derived CDR1 and CDR2 are SGHNT and YYREEE (reference sequence). The CDR3 sequence is 11 residues long. Trimming removed 5 bases at V and 8 bases at J, with 8 bases between. In nucleotides, the CDR3 is TGTGCCAGCAGACGAGAGGACATTCAGTACTTC. This translates into CASRREDIQYF.

The chain uses TRBV7-2 and TRBJ2-5; D not certain. The length of the CDR3 is 11 residues. Trimming left V 2 bases short and J 7 bases short, with 5 bases between. In germline, CDR1 is SGHTA, CDR2 FQGNSA. In nucleotides, the CDR3 is TGTGCCAGCAGCTTAAAGCGGACCCAGTACTTC. Amino acid sequence: CASSLKRTQYF.

This clonotype was observed a handful of times. The chain uses TRBV5-4 and TRBJ1-1; a possible D gene is TRBD1 (5 bases). Germline CDR1 is SGHNT and CDR2 is YYREEE (reference sequence). V lost 4 bases and J lost 4, with 20 bases in between. The CDR3 totals 16 residues. CDR3 sequence reads: CASSVRREVTVTEAFF. The DNA of the CDR3 is TGTGCCAGCAGCGTTCGGAGGGAGGTGACAGTCACTGAAGCTTTCTTT.

The CDR3 coding sequence is TGTGCCAGCAGTTACTCTCCCCAACCGGGACAGACGAACACTGAAGCTTTCTTT. It encodes CASSYSPQPGQTNTEAFF. V gene TRBV6-5 combines with J gene TRBJ1-1, with 7 bases aligning to TRBD1. V lost 0 bases and J lost 1; bases outside the gene matches: 11. This CDR3 contains 18 residues. Germline V gene lookup returns CDR1 MNHEY and CDR2 SVGAGI.

The chain combines TRBV6-2 or TRBV6-3 with TRBJ2-7; TRBD1 is a possible D gene (6 bases). The CDR3 loop spans 14 amino acids. V lost 2 bases, J lost 0 bases, and 8 bases lay in between. Per germline, CDR1 MNHEY and CDR2 SVGEGT. The CDR3 region is CASSYNRDSYEQYV. The CDR3 coding sequence is TGTGCCAGCAGTTACAACAGGGACTCCTACGAGCAGTACGTC.

In its sample, this clonotype was seen many times. The rearrangement joins TRBV7-2 to TRBJ2-5; 10 nucleotides line up with TRBD2. The germline gives CDR1 SGHTA, CDR2 FQGNSA. The V segment lost 2 bases and the J segment 5 bases; nucleotides outside the gene matches: 5. The CDR3 length is 15 residues. The CDR3 nucleotides read TGTGCCAGCAGCTTACCGGGACTAGCGTTTGAGACCCAGTACTTC. It translates to CASSLPGLAFETQYF.

This clonotype was seen more than once but under ten times. The rearrangement links TRBV12-3 or TRBV12-4 to TRBJ2-2; D may match TRBD1 or TRBD2 (6 bases each). The V gene lost 6 bases and the J gene lost 3 bases, with 14 bases spanning the gap. The CDR3 is 15 residues long. DNA of the CDR3: TGTGCCAGCAGAGTCAGGGGCGGGGACACCGGGGAGCTGTTTTTT. This codes for CASRVRGGDTGELFF.

The chain recombines TRBV19 with TRBJ1-2; possibly TRBD1 for D (5 bases). CDR3 length: 14 residues. Trimming cost V 4 bases and J 5 bases, with 14 bases left between them. CDR1 LNHDA and CDR2 SQIVND come from the germline V gene (reference sequence). Here the CDR3 reads CASSTDRAAYGYTF. The DNA for the CDR3 is TGTGCCAGTAGTACCGACAGAGCAGCTTATGGCTACACCTTC.

This clonotype was observed a handful of times. The chain uses TRBV5-1 and TRBJ1-4; TRBD1 agrees at 7 bases. Germline V gives CDR1 SGHRS, CDR2 YFSETQ. V shed 3 bases and J 4 bases; nucleotides not matched to a gene: 9. The CDR3 extends over 16 amino acids. The CDR3 loop reads CASSSSRAGGNEKLFF. Written as DNA, the CDR3 is TGCGCCAGCAGCTCCTCTCGAGCAGGGGGTAATGAAAAACTGTTTTTT.

This clonotype has at least ten counts. CDR3: CASSYSAYRDRGLPGANVLTF. As DNA, the CDR3 is TGTGCCAGCAGTTACTCTGCTTATCGGGACAGGGGGCTGCCTGGGGCCAACGTCCTGACTTTC. The chain is built from TRBV6-2 or TRBV6-3 and TRBJ2-6; 12 positions agree with TRBD1. Germline CDR1 MNHEY, CDR2 SVGEGT. J gave up 2 bases and V 0 bases, and 11 bases lay outside the gene matches. The CDR3 spans 21 residues.

This clonotype has ten or more counts. This chain links TRBV5-1 with TRBJ2-1; 13 bases map to TRBD2. Losses at the gene ends were 2 bases for V and 6 bases for J; bases not matched to a gene: 11. This CDR3 is 18 amino acids long. Germline assignment: CDR1 SGHRS and CDR2 YFSETQ. The CDR3: CASSFGLAGAGGGNEQFF. The CDR3 DNA is TGCGCCAGCAGCTTCGGACTAGCGGGAGCCGGTGGGGGCAATGAGCAGTTCTTC.

The chain joins TRBV28 to TRBJ2-7; TRBD2 agrees at 10 bases. CDR1 is MDHEN, CDR2 SYDVKM, per germline. This CDR3 comprises 13 residues. V lost 6 bases to trimming and J lost 3 bases; unmatched junction nucleotides: 2. In nucleotides, the CDR3 is TGTGCCAGCAGGGGACTAGCGCGCTACGAGCAGTACTTC. It translates to CASRGLARYEQYF.

This clonotype was detected a few times. The J gene is TRBJ2-2, the V gene TRBV4-3, with 11 bases fitting TRBD1. J gave up 6 bases and V 0 bases, and 9 bases lay outside the gene matches. The CDR3 is 18 residues long. Germline V gene data show CDR1 as LGHNA and CDR2 as YSLEER. Written as DNA, the CDR3 is TGCGCCAGCAGCCAAGATGAACTCGGACAGGGGGCGCCCGGGGAGCTGTTTTTT. This gives the protein CASSQDELGQGAPGELFF.

CDR3: CASSPGQKLAKNIQYF. DNA of the CDR3: TGTGCCAGCAGTCCGGGACAGAAACTAGCCAAAAACATTCAGTACTTC. The chain recombines TRBV27 with TRBJ2-4; 7 positions agree with TRBD1. The V gene's germline CDR1 is MNHEY and CDR2 SMNVEV (reference sequence). CDR3 length: 16 residues. V was pared by 5 bases and J by 0 bases, with 7 bases of the junction left unmatched.

The chain combines TRBV30 with TRBJ1-1; maybe TRBD1 (5 bases). CDR1 is GTSNPN and CDR2 is SVGIG in the germline V gene (reference sequence). The CDR3 is made up of 16 amino acids. The germline V and J ends were trimmed by 0 bases and 4 bases, with 18 bases remaining between them. CDR3: CAWSVQLRGTSTEAFF. The CDR3 nucleotides read TGTGCCTGGAGTGTGCAGCTTAGGGGAACGAGCACTGAAGCTTTCTTT. The whole variable domain, remainder taken from reference TRBV30 and TRBJ1-1, is SQTIHQWPATLVQPVGSPLSLECTVEGTSNPNLYWYRQAAGRGLQLLFYSVGIGQISSEVPQNLSASRPQDRQFILSSKKLLLSDSGFYLCAWSVQLRGTSTEAFFGQGTRLTVV.

This clonotype was detected many times. The rearrangement links TRBV5-1 to TRBJ1-1; D is possibly TRBD1 (6 bases). The CDR3 loop spans 13 amino acids. V shed 3 bases and J shed 4 bases, with 10 bases lying between them. The germline gives CDR1 SGHRS, CDR2 YFSETQ. The chain's CDR3 is CASSYREITEAFF. CDR3 DNA sequence: TGCGCCAGCAGCTACAGGGAAATCACTGAAGCTTTCTTT.